Following are 3 T cell receptor beta chains from one sample sequenced in a study of shared clonotypes between healthy human individuals. Clones were sequenced by immunoSEQ multiplex PCR, and TCRdb holds only the in-frame ones, with some missing. Of roughly 500,000 clones detected, approximately 82% appear once; the ten largest clones hold approximately 12%. The sequencing input was PBMCs. Every receptor here comes from a woman in her 40s in good health. Some clones in this sample may be carry-over from other donors' samples.

The rearrangement uses TRBV11-3 and TRBJ2-7; maybe TRBD1 (6 bases). Germline V gives CDR1 SGHNT, CDR2 YENEEA. The CDR3 is 14 amino acids. Trimming took off 3 bases at V and 2 bases at J, with 11 bases between the two ends. The CDR3 reads CASSFGGDTYEQYF. The CDR3 bases are TGTGCCAGCAGCTTTGGGGGCGATACCTACGAGCAGTACTTC.

This clone has a single count. This chain uses TRBV9 with TRBJ2-4; 7 bases are a match to TRBD1. V dropped 3 bases and J dropped 7; count of bases not matched to a gene: 10. This CDR3 is built from 15 residues. Germline assignment: CDR1 SGDLS and CDR2 YYNGEE. CDR3 nucleotide sequence: TGTGCCAGCAGCGCGACAGGGATTGGCGAGAACATTCAGTACTTC. Residues: CASSATGIGENIQYF.

This clone was recorded once. The chain carries TRBV30 and TRBJ2-5; possibly TRBD1 for D (5 bases). The J call is in doubt because the DNA end fits TRBJ2-7 better. From germline, CDR1 is GTSNPN and CDR2 SVGIG (reference sequence). This CDR3 spans 12 amino acids. The CDR3 sequence: CAWSQTVYEQYF. The CDR3 DNA is TGTGCCTGGAGCCAGACAGTCTACGAGCAGTACTTC.